This TCR beta chain was profiled in a study of T-cell reconstitution after alpha-beta-depleted transplantation in children. Construction of the TCRbeta library involved unique molecular identifiers. TCRdb itself ran the PCR reads through MiXCR, one entry per CDR3 protein. The table includes about 640,000 distinct CDR3 sequences, around 17% detected once. Germline V gene lookup returns CDR1 MNHNS and CDR2 SASEGT. The CDR3 loop spans 14 amino acids. The V and J ends lost 3 bases and 2 bases respectively, with 10 bases between them. This clonotype has at least ten counts. This clonotype originated in a human donor who donated a stem cell graft to a child with acute myeloid leukemia. V usage is TRBV6-1 and J usage is TRBJ1-1; no definite D call. The sample consisted of PBMCs from the stem cell graft donor, taken from the stem cell graft. DNA for the CDR3: TGTGCCAGCAGTGAGTTGGGAGAAAACACTGAAGCTTTCTTT. Its protein is CASSELGENTEAFF.